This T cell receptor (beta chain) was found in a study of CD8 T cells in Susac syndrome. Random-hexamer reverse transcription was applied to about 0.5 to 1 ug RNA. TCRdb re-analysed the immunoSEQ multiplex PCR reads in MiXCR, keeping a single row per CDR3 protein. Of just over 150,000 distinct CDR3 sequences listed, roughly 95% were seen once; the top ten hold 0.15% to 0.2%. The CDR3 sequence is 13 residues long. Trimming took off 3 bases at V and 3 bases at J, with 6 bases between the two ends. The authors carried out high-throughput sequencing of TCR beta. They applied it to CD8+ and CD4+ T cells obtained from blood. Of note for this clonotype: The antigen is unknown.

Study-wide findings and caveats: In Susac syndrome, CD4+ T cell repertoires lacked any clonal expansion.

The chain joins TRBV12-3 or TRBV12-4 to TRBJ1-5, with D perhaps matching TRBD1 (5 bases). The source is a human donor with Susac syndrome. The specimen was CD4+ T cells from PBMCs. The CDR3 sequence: CASSLDTNQPQHF. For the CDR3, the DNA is TGTGCCAGCAGTTTGGACACCAATCAGCCCCAGCATTTT.